This record looks at one T cell receptor (beta chain) sequence and its context. Its antigen is undetermined. The sample originates from a study of cytomegalovirus exposure and HLA in healthy donors. Participants comprised healthy donors of bone marrow. Findings and caveats of the study: Rarity characterized most TCR sequences, yet some public TCRs appeared in many donors.

PCR involved 60 Vbeta and 13 Jbeta primers. Only in-frame clones appear in the TCRdb table, and some are missing; sequencing was by immunoSEQ multiplex PCR. Here the sample spans more than 150,000 clones, approximately 81% being singletons. Trimming stripped 3 bases from V and 10 bases from J, with 10 bases between. The CDR3 is made up of 12 amino acids. CDR1 is MDHEN, CDR2 SYDVKM, per germline. The receptor was derived from a young woman in good health and CMV-seronegative. This chain links TRBV28 with TRBJ2-4; D might be TRBD1 (5 bases). Specimen: PBMCs. CDR3: CASSFLDSIQYF. The CDR3 nucleotides read TGTGCCAGCAGTTTCCTAGACAGTATTCAGTACTTC.